Below are 27 T cell receptor beta chains sequenced from a single sample in a study of neurological immune-mediated disorders. One entry per CDR3 protein, called by TCRdb with MiXCR from the 5' RACE reads. The data contain approximately 50,000 distinct CDR3 sequences, approximately 3.8% of them seen just once; the ten biggest clones take up less than 2%. The sequenced sample was PBMCs. These receptors were collected from a man in his thirties or forties with multiple sclerosis.

The sample holds many counts of this clonotype. This chain uses TRBV20-1 with TRBJ1-1, with D possibly matching TRBD1 (5 bases). The CDR3 is 11 amino acids. Germline V lookup: CDR1 DFQATT, CDR2 SNEGSKA (reference sequence). Trimming took 4 bases from V and 5 from J, leaving 8 bases between them. The DNA for the CDR3 is TGCAGTGCTAACCGGGGGACTGAAGCTTTCTTT. Amino acids: CSANRGTEAFF.

This clonotype was seen repeatedly, ten times or more. For the CDR3, the DNA is TGTGCCAGCAGCCCAGGGGTTCATGGCTACACCTTC. Amino acids: CASSPGVHGYTF. The V gene is TRBV12-3 or TRBV12-4, the J gene TRBJ1-2; TRBD1 might be the D (6 bases). The CDR3 spans 12 residues. Trimming shortened V by 6 bases and J by 6 bases, and 11 bases separated the two germline ends.

This clonotype was seen at least ten times. The V call is TRBV6-5, the J call TRBJ1-1, with D possibly being TRBD1 (5 bases). CDR1 and CDR2 (germline): MNHEY, SVGAGI. V was trimmed by 7 bases and J by 1 base, leaving 16 bases between them. The CDR3 covers 15 residues. CDR3 in amino acids: CASTRGWQGNTEAFF. DNA of the CDR3: TGTGCCAGCACCCGAGGCTGGCAGGGGAACACTGAAGCTTTCTTT.

The sample holds many counts of this clonotype. The rearrangement joins TRBV5-1 to TRBJ2-3, with 8 bases that match TRBD2. The V gene end was trimmed by 2 bases and the J gene end by 5 bases; junction bases not matched to a gene: 7. This CDR3 comprises 15 residues. Germline CDR1 is SGHRS and CDR2 is YFSETQ. This chain's CDR3 is CASSFRTSLGDTQYF. The CDR3 DNA follows: TGCGCCAGCAGCTTCCGGACTAGCCTGGGAGATACGCAGTATTTT.

V gene TRBV5-1 combines with J gene TRBJ1-1; perhaps TRBD1 as D (5 bases). Trimming cost V 6 bases and J 5 bases, with 11 bases left between them. The CDR3 covers 12 residues. The germline gives CDR1 SGHRS, CDR2 YFSETQ. The CDR3 region is CASMGDGTEAFF. Written as DNA, the CDR3 is TGCGCCAGCATGGGGGATGGGACTGAAGCTTTCTTT.

At least ten counts were recorded for this clonotype. The chain recombines TRBV20-1 with TRBJ1-6; no clear D gene. The CDR3 extends over 15 amino acids. V gave up 1 base and J gave up 5 bases, with 12 bases separating them. Germline loops: CDR1 DFQATT, CDR2 SNEGSKA (reference sequence). The CDR3 DNA is TGCAGTGCTAGAGGGAACCCATCCAATAATTCACCCCTCCACTTT. It translates to CSARGNPSNNSPLHF.

This clonotype was found many times. V usage is TRBV5-1 and J usage is TRBJ2-2; D gene unclear. The CDR3 is 14 residues long. V was clipped by 6 bases and J by 0 bases, with 9 bases between them. CDR1 SGHRS and CDR2 YFSETQ come from the germline V gene. The CDR3 nucleotides are TGCGCCAGCAATAGACTCGCGAACACCGGGGAGCTGTTTTTT. It codes for CASNRLANTGELFF. The full variable domain, completed using reference TRBV5-1 and TRBJ2-2, is KAGVTQTPRYLIKTRGQQVTLSCSPISGHRSVSWYQQTPGQGLQFLFEYFSETQRNKGNFPGRFSGRQFSNSRSEMNVSTLELGDSALYLCASNRLANTGELFFGEGSRLTVL.

This clonotype was detected ten times or more. The V gene is TRBV18, the J gene TRBJ1-6, with D unclear. This CDR3 has 14 residues. The germline V gene has CDR1 KGHSH and CDR2 LQKENI. V was pared by 3 bases and J by 5 bases, with 8 bases between. The DNA of the CDR3 is TGTGCCAGCTCACCGGGCCTTGATAATTCACCCCTCCACTTT. Translating it yields CASSPGLDNSPLHF.

This clonotype was seen repeatedly, ten times or more. This chain links TRBV2 with TRBJ2-7, with D possibly matching TRBD1 (7 bases). The V gene lost 8 bases and the J gene lost 3 bases, with 11 bases spanning the gap. This CDR3 contains 12 residues. CDR1 and CDR2 from the germline V gene are SNHLY and FYNNEI. The CDR3 protein is CASGGGGYEQYF. CDR3 bases: TGTGCCAGCGGAGGGGGCGGCTACGAGCAGTACTTC.

At least ten counts were recorded for this clonotype. The V call is TRBV20-1, the J call TRBJ1-2; possibly TRBD1 for D (6 bases). The ends were cut back, 6 bases at V and 4 bases at J, with 18 bases in the middle. The length of the CDR3 is 14 residues. Germline values: CDR1 DFQATT, CDR2 SNEGSKA (reference sequence). CDR3 region: CSAGDTAKGYGYTF. The CDR3 bases are TGCAGTGCAGGGGACACGGCAAAGGGCTATGGCTACACCTTC.

The sample holds many counts of this clonotype. The CDR3 loop is CASSPRQGDNSPLHF. The CDR3 DNA reads as TGTGCCAGCAGCCCGAGACAGGGGGATAATTCACCCCTCCACTTT. The chain links TRBV5-5 to TRBJ1-6; 9 bases fit TRBD1. The CDR3 runs to 15 residues. With 4 bases clipped from V and 5 bases from J, the junction kept 4 bases outside the gene matches. The germline gives CDR1 SGHKS, CDR2 YYEKEE (reference sequence).

A remark on this clonotype: A read error may be the cause here, since a much bigger clone is one base away. The chain couples TRBV7-2 to TRBJ2-1; D is possibly TRBD1 or TRBD2 (5 bases each). CDR3 length: 11 residues. Deletions cut 6 bases from V and 10 bases from J, with 10 bases between. Germline V CDR1 and CDR2: SGHTA, FQGNSA. This CDR3 is CASRREGEQFF. For the CDR3, the DNA is TGTGCCAGCAGAAGAGAGGGGGAGCAGTTCTTC.

This clonotype was counted many times. V gene TRBV7-2 combines with J gene TRBJ2-6, with D perhaps matching TRBD2 (6 bases). This CDR3 has 18 residues. Per the germline V gene, CDR1 is SGHTA and CDR2 is FQGNSA. V shed 4 bases and J shed 0 bases, with 16 bases lying between them. The chain's CDR3 is CASSWAGGALSGANVLTF. In DNA, the CDR3 is TGTGCCAGCAGCTGGGCAGGAGGGGCCCTCTCTGGGGCCAACGTCCTGACTTTC.

This clonotype appeared many times. The chain's CDR3 is CASSPREELFF. Written as DNA, the CDR3 is TGTGCCAGCAGCCCTCGAGAGGAGCTGTTTTTT. The chain links TRBV12-3 or TRBV12-4 to TRBJ2-2; the D is unclear. V gave up 6 bases and J gave up 10 bases, with 9 bases separating them. This CDR3 is 11 amino acids long.

This sequence joins TRBV7-3 and TRBJ2-1, with 7 bases aligning to TRBD1. V gave up 0 bases and J gave up 8 bases; unmatched junction bases: 7. Germline loops: CDR1 SGHTA, CDR2 FQGTGA. The CDR3 sequence is 15 residues long. The CDR3: CASSLTPGQLDEQFF. The DNA for the CDR3 is TGTGCCAGCAGCTTAACCCCGGGACAGCTGGATGAGCAGTTCTTC.

This clonotype came up many times. V and J are TRBV9 and TRBJ2-3; D unclear. The length of the CDR3 is 14 residues. V lost 4 bases and J 0 bases, leaving 9 bases between the germline ends. Germline-derived CDR1 and CDR2 are SGDLS and YYNGEE. CDR3 in DNA: TGTGCCAGCAGCCCCAGTCCGAGCACAGATACGCAGTATTTT. This encodes CASSPSPSTDTQYF.

This clonotype occurred many times. The gene calls are TRBV7-3 and TRBJ1-1; D is perhaps TRBD1 (5 bases). Germline V gives CDR1 SGHTA, CDR2 FQGTGA. This CDR3 has 13 amino acids. V gave up 3 bases and J gave up 6 bases, with 11 bases separating them. The CDR3 DNA sequence: TGTGCCAGCAGCTTTTCTATGGGGGCTGAAGCTTTCTTT. Its translation is CASSFSMGAEAFF.

In its sample, this clonotype was seen many times. This rearrangement joins TRBV6-5 to TRBJ1-6, with D unclear. Germline V gene sequence: CDR1 MNHEY, CDR2 SVGAGI. V lost 8 bases and J lost 7, with 6 bases in between. There are 11 residues in the CDR3. The CDR3 here is CASGTNSPLHF. CDR3 DNA: TGTGCCAGCGGAACCAATTCACCCCTCCACTTT.

This clonotype was detected many times. As DNA, the CDR3 is TGTGCCAGCAGTTACTCGGGACAGAACTATGGCTACACCTTC. Encoded protein: CASSYSGQNYGYTF. This chain links TRBV6-6 with TRBJ1-2; 7 bases fit TRBD1. The ends lost 0 bases at V and 2 bases at J; junction bases unmatched: 0. Per germline, CDR1 MNHNY and CDR2 SVGAGI (reference sequence). The CDR3 has 14 residues.

This clonotype has just a few counts. V gene TRBV20-1 combines with J gene TRBJ2-3, with 8 bases matching TRBD2. The germline V gene encodes CDR1 DFQATT and CDR2 SNEGSKA (reference sequence). V was pared by 3 bases and J by 3 bases, with 8 bases of the junction left unmatched. CDR3 length: 15 residues. CDR3 DNA: TGCAGTGCTAGTCGACGGGAGGGGGGTACAGATACGCAGTATTTT. Protein: CSASRREGGTDTQYF.

This clonotype occurred many times. The rearrangement uses TRBV5-6 and TRBJ1-2, with 9 bases aligning to TRBD1. V lost 4 bases, J lost 5 bases, and 15 bases stayed unmatched. Germline values: CDR1 SGHDT, CDR2 YYEEEE. The CDR3 runs 17 residues. The CDR3: CASSGGPRDRASYGYTF. The CDR3 DNA follows: TGTGCCAGCAGCGGGGGCCCCCGGGACAGGGCTAGTTATGGCTACACCTTC.

This clonotype appeared many times. The chain combines TRBV6-5 with TRBJ1-5, with D hard to call. Between the trimmed V and J ends, which lost 0 bases and 0 bases, there was a span of 6 bases. The CDR3 sequence is 15 residues long. Looked up from germline, CDR1 is MNHEY and CDR2 is SVGAGI. The DNA for the CDR3 is TGTGCCAGCAGTTACTCGACGGGTAGCAATCAGCCCCAGCATTTT. It is translated as CASSYSTGSNQPQHF.

This clonotype was detected ten times or more. This sequence joins TRBV7-3 and TRBJ2-7; no reliable D call. Germline V gives CDR1 SGHTA, CDR2 FQGTGA. V was trimmed by 0 bases and J by 3 bases, leaving 9 bases between them. The CDR3 spans 14 residues. CDR3 sequence reads: CASSLTHHIYEQYF. The DNA for the CDR3 is TGTGCCAGCAGCTTAACTCACCATATCTACGAGCAGTACTTC. Full variable domain (outside the CDR3, taken from reference TRBV7-3 and TRBJ2-7): GAGVSQTPSNKVTEKGKYVELRCDPISGHTALYWYRQSLGQGPEFLIYFQGTGAADDSGLPNDRFFAVRPEGSVSTLKIQRTERGDSAVYLCASSLTHHIYEQYFGPGTRLTVT.

This clonotype has ten or more counts. The chain has TRBV29-1 and TRBJ1-1, with 7 bases that match TRBD1. Germline assignment: CDR1 SQVTM and CDR2 ANQGSEA. The CDR3 covers 14 residues. The V gene end was trimmed by 6 bases and the J gene end by 0 bases; junction bases not matched to a gene: 7. The CDR3: CSVKRQGMNTEAFF. In DNA, the CDR3 is TGCAGCGTAAAGCGACAGGGAATGAACACTGAAGCTTTCTTT.

The chain has TRBV7-3 and TRBJ2-3; perhaps D is TRBD1 or TRBD2 (5 bases each). This CDR3 is 16 amino acids long. Trimming pared 2 bases from V and 2 bases from J, leaving 14 bases between. Germline CDR1 and CDR2: SGHTA and FQGTGA. DNA of the CDR3: TGTGCCAGCAGCTTAGACCCGGGACCAAACACAGATACGCAGTATTTT. Translated: CASSLDPGPNTDTQYF.

Comment on this clonotype: One junction end does not reproduce the germline sequence, and a read error may be involved. This chain uses TRBV27 with TRBJ1-5; D is ambiguous. Looked up from germline, CDR1 is MNHEY and CDR2 is SMNVEV (reference sequence). This CDR3 region has 12 residues. The CDR3 reads CASSFQDQPQNF. The CDR3 nucleotides are TGTGCCAGCAGTTTTCAAGATCAGCCCCAGAATTTT.

This clonotype was detected ten times or more. The V and J genes are TRBV28 and TRBJ2-5; D is unclear. The CDR3 is 12 amino acids. The germline gives CDR1 MDHEN, CDR2 SYDVKM. Between the trimmed V and J ends, which lost 5 bases and 5 bases, there was a span of 9 bases. The CDR3 region is CASSASLETQYF. In DNA form, the CDR3 reads TGTGCCAGCAGTGCGTCTTTGGAGACCCAGTACTTC. The full variable domain, with the rest looked up from reference TRBV28 and TRBJ2-5, is DVKVTQSSRYLVKRTGEKVFLECVQDMDHENMFWYRQDPGLGLRLIYFSYDVKMKEKGDIPEGYSVSREKKERFSLILESASTNQTSMYLCASSASLETQYFGPGTRLLVL.